This TCR beta chain comes out of a study of cytomegalovirus exposure and HLA in healthy donors listed by TCRdb under 2017. Some background on the complete study: In an earlier analysis of 550 to 750 of the donors, 276 Gb of sequence data and 117 million unique TCR beta sequences from roughly 190 million T cells were reported. Approximately 310 gigabases of sequencing data and approximately 84 million unique TCR sequences were included in an early release covering about 700 HLA-typed donors. Of the roughly 400 genotyped donors, 65% to 90% fell in the genetic ancestry cluster associated with self-reported Caucasian donors. The study was designed to test whether signatures of past pathogen exposure could be identified by cataloging public T cell receptors. The study profiled the T cell repertoires of around 700 subjects by immunosequencing and related them to cytomegalovirus serostatus. In addition to the first cohort of 666 subjects, a separate validation cohort of 130 or so different subjects was used. The study combined high-throughput TCR immunosequencing, statistical association of individual TCRs with disease status, and machine learning to predict cytomegalovirus infection status. In a later analysis, previously published TCR beta repertoires from some 640 donors were re-analyzed and high-resolution HLA genotyping was added so that TCR occurrence patterns could be studied. Rather than using new phenotypic data, the later analysis identified candidate immune exposures from TCR beta sequences and from how often those sequences occurred across donors. In an earlier analysis of 587 of the donors, high-throughput TCR beta sequencing was used to judge whether each TCR beta V gene segment behaved as functional or pseudogenic. Donor age, sex, ethnicity and CMV serostatus were compiled together with the repertoire data. In a later genetic analysis, genome-wide SNP genotypes for about 55% of the 666 donors were used, and that subset was treated as a discovery cohort. All discovery cohort repertoires had been generated on a single sequencing platform. HLA typing included class I and class II loci at four-digit resolution. Typing coverage varied by locus: roughly 620-640 donors for A, B, C, DRB1 and DQB1; 500 to 550 for DQA1; 606 for DPA1; roughly 450 for DPB1. Roughly five DR-DQ haplotypes were treated as single units for association and clustering because of strong linkage in the cohort. On average, about 200,000 unique TCR beta nucleotide sequences were sequenced per donor among a few hundred genotyped donors of the cohort, with roughly 20% of those sequences being non-productive. Overall results and qualifications from the work: In a later analysis, HLA-associated TCR beta chains were found to be more clonally expanded and to have lower generation probabilities than equally common non-associated chains. Broadly in line with IMGT annotations, most TCR beta V segments showed up in productive rearrangements about 87% or about 30% of the time in an earlier analysis of approximately 640 of the donors. The classifier was reported to diagnose cytomegalovirus status with high specificity and sensitivity in both the original and validation cohorts. According to a later genetic analysis, donors in an Asian-associated ancestry cluster had fewer N-insertions in productive TCRs than the roughly 670-donor mean. The sequencing pipeline was judged likely to have produced a cluster of highly shared sequence variants as a technical artifact. In a later analysis, the rate of TCR association differed among HLA loci, with DRB1 alleles having the most associated TCRs and HLA-C alleles having the fewest. An association between a missense DCLRE1C variant and V-gene and J-gene trimming of TCR beta chains was found in a later genetic analysis and replicated in an independent cohort. A total of 150 to 200 TCR beta chains were listed by the study as associated with cytomegalovirus. In a later analysis, most CMV-associated TCR beta chains were found to appear HLA-restricted, with HLA associations seemingly driven largely by CMV exposure. The cohort was sequenced for TCR beta chains only, and without alpha or paired-chain data the features that could be detected were limited. The 87-base-pair reads could not distinguish some IMGT-functional V segments, including TRBV6-2 and TRBV6-3, so those segments were excluded. A further reported finding was that TCR beta sequences accurately predicted the HLA-A and HLA-B alleles for most subjects in the first cohort. According to the authors, the approach could potentially be generalized to other disease states and immunological phenotypes. In vitro tests confirmed that three of the cytomegalovirus-associated TCR beta chains recognize cytomegalovirus antigens. Because HLA typing was missing for some donors at each locus, association tests included only the typed subset. At a false discovery rate of 0.05, a later analysis linked around 17,000 TCR beta sequences to specific HLA alleles. For the cohort, immune exposure information was limited to CMV serostatus. In a later analysis, several top co-occurrence clusters were reported to appear linked to parvovirus B19, influenza, CMV and Epstein-Barr virus. Sequencing depth was assumed to be roughly uniform across donors in the presence/absence analyses, though that assumption may not hold. Most TCR sequences were seen in very few donors, while some public TCRs were found in many individuals. Correlated functional status among segregating V segments might be attributable to linkage disequilibrium, but an unknown experimental factor could not be ruled out. When HLA alleles, especially DR and DQ, strongly co-occurred, TCR associations were difficult to assign to individual alleles. Because counts were too low, about 18 rarely observed V segments, including chromosome 9 orphons, were left out of the earlier analysis of roughly 600 of the donors.

The cohort consisted of 600 to 700 healthy bone marrow donors. At the time of sampling, every cohort member was nominally healthy, though immune exposures that went unrecorded were likely present. The donor was CMV seropositive and was included in the group of 290 or so seropositive cohort members. Every donor gave a peripheral blood sample, and the peripheral blood mononuclear cells from that sample were used for TCR beta sequencing. Genomic DNA was extracted from the blood cell samples with the Qiagen DNeasy Blood Extraction Kit. Regarding this clone: The target of this receptor is not known. No much larger clone exists at a distance of one base, and base qualities are not known.

The library was obtained by the immunoSEQ multiplex PCR assay. For the multiplex PCR, a mixture combining 60 forward primers for TCR Vbeta segments and 13 reverse primers for TCR Jbeta segments was used. The CDR3 region of rearranged TCR beta genes was amplified from genomic DNA with a multiplex PCR assay. Amplified TCR beta libraries were sequenced as 87-base-pair reads on the Illumina HiSeq System. The paper's processing steps were these. A later analysis tallied 75 million to 95 million unique TCR beta chains across the 700 or so repertoires, and about 12 million of those chains were shared by two or more donors. Raw reads were error-corrected and collapsed into unique sequences with a nearest-neighbor algorithm that merged closely related sequences to remove PCR and sequencing errors. CDR3 sequences were aligned to IMGT reference sequences to assign V, D and J gene segments. For a sequence to be retained, at least a six-nucleotide match to both a V gene segment and a J gene segment was required. A rearrangement counted as productive if the CDR3 had no stop codons and remained in frame with V and J, and every other rearrangement counted as non-productive. CDR3 was defined by IMGT convention, running from the second conserved V-encoded cysteine to the conserved J-encoded phenylalanine. In an earlier analysis of roughly 580 of the donors, sequences lacking an unambiguous match to a single V gene segment were excluded. In an earlier analysis of approximately 590 of the donors, a V segment was called functional when productive rearrangements were above 56.7%, and segregating when the standard deviation between donors exceeded 5%. A statistical classification framework was developed to diagnose cytomegalovirus status using the catalog of TCR beta chain sequences. In a later analysis, TCR nucleotide sequences were compared against IMGT/GENE-DB human TR gene sequences so that V and J genes could be assigned. In a later analysis, CDR3 sequences and most-parsimonious VDJ recombination scenarios were assigned using the TCRdist pipeline. In a later analysis, each TCR beta chain was defined by its CDR3 amino acid sequence together with its V-gene family, and reads without a unique V-gene family were excluded. A later analysis removed over 500 highly shared, low-generation-probability nucleotide sequences to deal with suspected cross-contamination and a sequencing artifact. A later analysis calculated a clonal expansion index for each public chain from normalized within-repertoire ranks of inferred template counts. A later analysis computed generation probabilities with a VDJ recombination model fitted to out-of-frame rearrangements, and checked the results against IGoR. Hypergeometric tests were used in a later analysis to score TCR-TCR, TCR-HLA and TCR-CMV co-occurrence, with a repertoire-size bias correction applied to the TCR pairs. False discovery rates were estimated in a later analysis by permuting HLA or CMV assignments 20 times. A later analysis grouped co-occurring TCRs with DBSCAN, adding TCRdist sequence similarity when clustering within HLA-allele-positive subsets. For co-occurrence clustering, repertoires with fewer than 30,000 or more than 120,000 public chains were excluded, along with four to six repertoires with anomalous nucleotide sharing. Sourced from immuneACCESS, this table was stored by TCRdb with only in-frame sequences that have V and J called. A share of the clones is absent; for the studies checked, an unresolved V gene accounts for under half, and the remainder has no known explanation. V and J calls and clone size are copied from that table; D and trimming were computed from the DNA. Present in this sample are roughly 96,000 clones, about four fifths of which were seen just once. Of the sample, 11% to 15% falls within the top ten clones.

Trimming costs V 5 bases and J 7 bases, and their ends lie 32 bases apart. There are 20 amino acids in the CDR3, from cysteine to phenylalanine inclusive. Only the CDR3 part of the read is kept: 60 bases, read in frame from the first base. The CDR1 and CDR2 encoded by the germline V gene (reference sequence) are MNHEY and SMNVEV. The sequenced sample consisted of PBMCs. The origin of this receptor is a woman in her sixties or seventies in good health and CMV-seropositive. This chain joins TRBV27 to TRBJ1-4; the D gene identity is not certain. The nucleotide sequence reads TGTGCCAGCAGTAGTCTAGCCCTATGGGTGGAGAAAGGTCCAGCTGAAAAACTGTTTTTT. It codes for CASSSLALWVEKGPAEKLFF.